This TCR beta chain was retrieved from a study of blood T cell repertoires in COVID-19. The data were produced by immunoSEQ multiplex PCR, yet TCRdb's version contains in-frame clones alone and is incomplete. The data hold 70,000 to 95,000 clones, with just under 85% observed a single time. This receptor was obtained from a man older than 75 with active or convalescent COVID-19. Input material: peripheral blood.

CDR3 in amino acids: CASSLAPKGVTQYF. In nucleotides, the CDR3 is TGTGCCAGCAGCTTAGCCCCAAAAGGAGTGACCCAGTACTTC. V and J are TRBV11-3 and TRBJ2-5, with unresolved D. Trimming shortened V by 1 base and J by 7 bases, and 13 bases separated the two germline ends. Germline CDR1 SGHNT, CDR2 YENEEA. This CDR3 has 14 residues.